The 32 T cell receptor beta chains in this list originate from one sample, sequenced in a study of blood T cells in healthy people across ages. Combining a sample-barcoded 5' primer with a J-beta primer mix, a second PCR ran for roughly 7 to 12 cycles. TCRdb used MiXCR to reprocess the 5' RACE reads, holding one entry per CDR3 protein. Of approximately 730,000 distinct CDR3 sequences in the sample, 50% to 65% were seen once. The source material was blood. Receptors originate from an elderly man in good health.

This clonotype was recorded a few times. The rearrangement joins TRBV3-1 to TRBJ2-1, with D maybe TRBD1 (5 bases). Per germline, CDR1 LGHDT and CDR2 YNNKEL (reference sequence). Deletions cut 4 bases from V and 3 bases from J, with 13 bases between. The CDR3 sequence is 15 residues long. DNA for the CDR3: TGTGCCAGCAGCCCGTACCAGGGAAACTACAATGAGCAGTTCTTC. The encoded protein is CASSPYQGNYNEQFF.

CDR3 DNA: TGTGCCAGCTCACCACTGGGAGTACAGAGCAATCAGCCCCAGCATTTT. Translating it yields CASSPLGVQSNQPQHF. The J gene is TRBJ1-5, the V gene TRBV18; D remains ambiguous. CDR1 is KGHSH, CDR2 LQKENI, per germline. The CDR3 is 16 residues long. Trimming stripped 1 base from V and 1 base from J, with 11 bases between.

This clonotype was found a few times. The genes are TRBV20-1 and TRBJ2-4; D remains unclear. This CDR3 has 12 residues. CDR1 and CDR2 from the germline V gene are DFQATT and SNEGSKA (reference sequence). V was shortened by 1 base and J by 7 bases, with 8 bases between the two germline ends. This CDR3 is CSARAPPNIQYF. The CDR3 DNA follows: TGCAGTGCTAGAGCCCCCCCTAACATTCAGTACTTC.

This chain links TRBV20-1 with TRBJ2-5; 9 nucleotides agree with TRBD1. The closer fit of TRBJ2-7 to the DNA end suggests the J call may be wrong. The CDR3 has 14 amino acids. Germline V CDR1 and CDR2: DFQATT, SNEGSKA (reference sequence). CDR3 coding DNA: TGCAGTGCTAGAGATTTCCGACAGGGGGACGAGCAGTACTTC. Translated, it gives CSARDFRQGDEQYF.

CDR3 region: CASRYGRDYEQYF. CDR3 DNA sequence: TGTGCCAGCAGGTATGGCCGGGACTACGAGCAGTACTTC. The genes are TRBV12-3 or TRBV12-4 and TRBJ2-7; tentatively, D is TRBD2 (5 bases). CDR3 length: 13 residues. Trimming took 6 bases from V and 3 from J, leaving 12 bases between them.

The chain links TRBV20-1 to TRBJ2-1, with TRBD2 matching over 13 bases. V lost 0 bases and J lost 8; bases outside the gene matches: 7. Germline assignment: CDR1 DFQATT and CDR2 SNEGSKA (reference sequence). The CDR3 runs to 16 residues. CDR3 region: CSARDWTSGRFDEQFF. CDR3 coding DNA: TGCAGTGCTAGAGATTGGACTAGCGGGAGATTCGATGAGCAGTTCTTC.

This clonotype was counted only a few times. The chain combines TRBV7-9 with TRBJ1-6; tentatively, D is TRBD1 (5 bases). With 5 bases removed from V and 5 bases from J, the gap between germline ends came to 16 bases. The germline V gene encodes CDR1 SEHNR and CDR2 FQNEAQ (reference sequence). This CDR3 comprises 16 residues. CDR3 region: CASSPASGGNNSPLHF. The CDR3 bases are TGTGCCAGCAGCCCAGCGTCCGGGGGTAATAATTCACCCCTCCACTTT.

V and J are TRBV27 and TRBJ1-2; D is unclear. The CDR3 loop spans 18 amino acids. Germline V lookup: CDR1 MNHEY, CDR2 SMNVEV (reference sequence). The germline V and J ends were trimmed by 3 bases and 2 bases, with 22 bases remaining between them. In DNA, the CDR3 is TGTGCCAGCAGTTTCCGGGCAGGAGCGGTTGGGTGGAACTATGGCTACACCTTC. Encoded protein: CASSFRAGAVGWNYGYTF.

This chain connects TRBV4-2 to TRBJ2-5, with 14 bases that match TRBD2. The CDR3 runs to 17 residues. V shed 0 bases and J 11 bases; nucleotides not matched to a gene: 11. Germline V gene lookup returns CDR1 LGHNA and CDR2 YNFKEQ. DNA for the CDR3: TGTGCCAGCAGCCAAGAATCCGGGACTAGCGGGAGTTATGGGCAGTACTTC. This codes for CASSQESGTSGSYGQYF.

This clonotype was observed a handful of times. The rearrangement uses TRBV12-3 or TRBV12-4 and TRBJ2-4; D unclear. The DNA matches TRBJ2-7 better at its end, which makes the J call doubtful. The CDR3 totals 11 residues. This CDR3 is CASSFLYEQYF. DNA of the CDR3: TGTGCCAGCAGTTTTTTGTACGAGCAGTACTTC.

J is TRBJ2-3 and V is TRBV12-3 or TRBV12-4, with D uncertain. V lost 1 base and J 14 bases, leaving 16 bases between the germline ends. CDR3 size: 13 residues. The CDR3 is CASSLEIRRDAYF. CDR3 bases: TGTGCCAGCAGTTTAGAGATCCGGAGAGACGCGTATTTT.

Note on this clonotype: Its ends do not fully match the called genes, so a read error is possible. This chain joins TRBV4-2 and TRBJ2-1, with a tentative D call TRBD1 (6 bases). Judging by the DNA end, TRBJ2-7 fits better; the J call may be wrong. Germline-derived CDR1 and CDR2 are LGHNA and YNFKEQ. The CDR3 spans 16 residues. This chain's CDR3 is CAGSQEEGQGINEQYF. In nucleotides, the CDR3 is TGTGCCGGCAGCCAAGAGGAAGGGCAGGGGATCAATGAGCAGTACTTC.

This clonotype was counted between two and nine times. This CDR3 reads CASRSTGLWGYTF. CDR3 sequence (DNA): TGTGCCAGCAGGTCTACAGGGTTATGGGGCTACACCTTC. The V and J genes are TRBV12-3 or TRBV12-4 and TRBJ1-2, with a possible D match to TRBD1 (6 bases). Trimming removed 6 bases from V and 8 bases from J, with 16 bases in between. This CDR3 has 13 residues.

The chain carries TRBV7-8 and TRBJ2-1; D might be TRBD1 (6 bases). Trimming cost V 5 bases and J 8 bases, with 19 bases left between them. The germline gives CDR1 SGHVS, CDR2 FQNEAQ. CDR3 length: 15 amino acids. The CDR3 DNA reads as TGTGCCAGCAGCCTGAAGGGGGTCGCCCGCTATGAGCAGTTCTTC. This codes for CASSLKGVARYEQFF.

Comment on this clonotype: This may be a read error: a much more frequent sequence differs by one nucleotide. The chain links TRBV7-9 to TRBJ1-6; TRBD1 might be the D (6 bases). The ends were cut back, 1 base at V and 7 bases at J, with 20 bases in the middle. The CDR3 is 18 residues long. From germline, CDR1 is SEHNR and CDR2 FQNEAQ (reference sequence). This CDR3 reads CASSLEDVGGRRNSPLHF. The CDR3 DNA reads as TGTGCCAGCAGCTTAGAGGATGTAGGGGGGAGGAGGAATTCACCCCTCCACTTT.

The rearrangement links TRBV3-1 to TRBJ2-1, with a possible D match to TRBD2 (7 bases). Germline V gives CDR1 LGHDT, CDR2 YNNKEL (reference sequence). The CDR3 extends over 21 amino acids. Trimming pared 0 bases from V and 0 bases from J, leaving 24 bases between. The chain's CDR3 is CASSQDLWMTSRGSSYNEQFF. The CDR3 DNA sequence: TGTGCCAGCAGCCAAGATTTATGGATGACTAGCAGGGGATCCTCCTACAATGAGCAGTTCTTC.

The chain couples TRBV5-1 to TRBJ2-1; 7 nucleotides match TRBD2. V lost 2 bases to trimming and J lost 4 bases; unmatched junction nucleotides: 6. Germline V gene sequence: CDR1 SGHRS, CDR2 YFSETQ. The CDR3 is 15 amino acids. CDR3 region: CASSFGSSGYNEQFF. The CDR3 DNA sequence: TGCGCCAGCAGCTTTGGGTCTAGCGGATACAATGAGCAGTTCTTC.

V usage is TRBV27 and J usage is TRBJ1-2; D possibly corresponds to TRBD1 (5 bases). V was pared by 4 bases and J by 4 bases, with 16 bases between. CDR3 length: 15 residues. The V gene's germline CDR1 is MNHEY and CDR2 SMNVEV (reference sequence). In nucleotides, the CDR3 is TGTGCCAGCAGTTCCTCCGGGACCGCTTCCTATGGCTACACCTTC. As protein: CASSSSGTASYGYTF.

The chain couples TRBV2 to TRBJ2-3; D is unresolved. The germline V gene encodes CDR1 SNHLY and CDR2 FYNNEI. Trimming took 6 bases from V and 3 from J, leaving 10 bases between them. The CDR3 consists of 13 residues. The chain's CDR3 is CASSDTGTDTQYF. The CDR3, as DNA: TGTGCCAGCAGCGATACCGGGACAGATACGCAGTATTTT.

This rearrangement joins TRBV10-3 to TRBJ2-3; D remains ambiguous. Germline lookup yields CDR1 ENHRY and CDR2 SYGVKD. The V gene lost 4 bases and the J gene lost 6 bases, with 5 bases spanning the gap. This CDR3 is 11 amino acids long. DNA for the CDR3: TGTGCCATCAGTGCTGAGGATACGCAGTATTTT. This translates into CAISAEDTQYF.

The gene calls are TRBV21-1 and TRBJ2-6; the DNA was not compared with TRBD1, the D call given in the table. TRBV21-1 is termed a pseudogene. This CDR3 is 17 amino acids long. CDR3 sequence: CAGSKRSLGCGANVLTF. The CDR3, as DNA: TGTGCCGGCAGCAAAAGGTCCCTGGGTTGTGGGGCCAACGTCCTGACTTTC.

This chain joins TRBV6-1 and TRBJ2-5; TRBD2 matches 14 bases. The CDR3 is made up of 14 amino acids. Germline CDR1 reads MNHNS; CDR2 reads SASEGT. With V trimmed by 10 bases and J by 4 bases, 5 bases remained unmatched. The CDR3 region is CATPGLAGAETQYF. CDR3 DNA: TGTGCCACTCCGGGACTAGCGGGAGCAGAGACCCAGTACTTC.

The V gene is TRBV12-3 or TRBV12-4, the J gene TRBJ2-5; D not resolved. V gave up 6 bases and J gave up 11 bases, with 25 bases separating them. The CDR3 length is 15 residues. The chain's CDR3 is CASSPLDPARSEQYF. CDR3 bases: TGTGCCAGCAGCCCACTGGACCCCGCGAGGAGTGAGCAGTACTTC.

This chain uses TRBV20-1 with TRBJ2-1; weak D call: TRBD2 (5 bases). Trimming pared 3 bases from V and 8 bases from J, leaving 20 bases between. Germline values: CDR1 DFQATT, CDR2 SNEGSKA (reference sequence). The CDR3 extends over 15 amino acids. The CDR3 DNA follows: TGCAGTGCTAGTTCTCGACCCACACCGCGGGATGAGCAGTTCTTC. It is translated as CSASSRPTPRDEQFF.

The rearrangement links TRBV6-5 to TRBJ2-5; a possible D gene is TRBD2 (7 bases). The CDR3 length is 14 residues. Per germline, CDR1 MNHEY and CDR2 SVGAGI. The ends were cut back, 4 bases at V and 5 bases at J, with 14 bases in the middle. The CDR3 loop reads CASSLRGRRETQYF. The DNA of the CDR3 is TGTGCCAGCAGTTTGCGGGGGCGGCGGGAGACCCAGTACTTC.

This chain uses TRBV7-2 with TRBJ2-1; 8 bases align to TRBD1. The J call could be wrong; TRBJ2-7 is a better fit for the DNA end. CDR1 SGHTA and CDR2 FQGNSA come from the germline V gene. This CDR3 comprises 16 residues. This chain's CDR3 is CASSSRGLSSYNEQYF. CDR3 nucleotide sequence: TGTGCCAGCAGTTCCAGGGGGCTAAGCTCCTACAATGAGCAGTACTTC.

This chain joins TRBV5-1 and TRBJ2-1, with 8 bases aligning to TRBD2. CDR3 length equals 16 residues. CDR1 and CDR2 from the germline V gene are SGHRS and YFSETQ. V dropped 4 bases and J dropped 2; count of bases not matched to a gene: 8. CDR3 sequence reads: CASSPVLAGPYNEQFF. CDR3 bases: TGCGCCAGCAGCCCTGTTCTAGCGGGTCCCTACAATGAGCAGTTCTTC.

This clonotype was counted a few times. CDR3 residues: CASSPLWGVGEQYF. CDR3 nucleotide sequence: TGTGCCAGCAGTCCTCTTTGGGGGGTGGGCGAGCAGTACTTC. The chain has TRBV7-9 and TRBJ2-7; perhaps TRBD2 as D (6 bases). CDR3 length equals 14 residues. CDR1 and CDR2 from the germline V gene are SEHNR and FQNEAQ (reference sequence). The germline V and J ends were trimmed by 6 bases and 6 bases, with 18 bases remaining between them.

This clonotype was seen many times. Written as DNA, the CDR3 is TGTGCCAGCAGCGTAACGGAGACCCAGTACTTC. It specifies CASSVTETQYF. The chain has TRBV9 and TRBJ2-5; D call uncertain. Per germline, CDR1 SGDLS and CDR2 YYNGEE. This CDR3 comprises 11 residues. Trimming removed 1 base at V and 5 bases at J, with 3 bases between. The full variable domain, its missing parts supplied by reference TRBV9 and TRBJ2-5, is DSGVTQTPKHLITATGQRVTLRCSPRSGDLSVYWYQQSLDQGLQFLIQYYNGEERAKGNILERFSAQQFPDLHSELNLSSLELGDSALYFCASSVTETQYFGPGTRLLVL.

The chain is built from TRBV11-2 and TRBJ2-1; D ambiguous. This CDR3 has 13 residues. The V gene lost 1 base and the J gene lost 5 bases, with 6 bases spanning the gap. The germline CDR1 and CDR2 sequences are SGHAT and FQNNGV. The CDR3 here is CASSLVANNEQFF. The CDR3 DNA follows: TGTGCCAGCAGCTTAGTGGCAAACAATGAGCAGTTCTTC.

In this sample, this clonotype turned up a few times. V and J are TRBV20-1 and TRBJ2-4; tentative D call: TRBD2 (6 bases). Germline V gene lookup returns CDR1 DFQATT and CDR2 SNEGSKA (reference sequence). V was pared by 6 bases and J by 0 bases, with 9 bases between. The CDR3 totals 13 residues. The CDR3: CSAPGVAKNIQYF. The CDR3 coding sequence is TGCAGTGCCCCGGGAGTAGCCAAAAACATTCAGTACTTC.

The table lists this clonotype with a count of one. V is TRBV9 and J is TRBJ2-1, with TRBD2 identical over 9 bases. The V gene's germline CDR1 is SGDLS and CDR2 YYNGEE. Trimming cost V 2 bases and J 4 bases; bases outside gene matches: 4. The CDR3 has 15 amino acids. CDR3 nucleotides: TGTGCCAGCAGCGTCGGGACTAGCTATTACAATGAGCAGTTCTTC. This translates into CASSVGTSYYNEQFF. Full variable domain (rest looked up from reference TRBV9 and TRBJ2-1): DSGVTQTPKHLITATGQRVTLRCSPRSGDLSVYWYQQSLDQGLQFLIQYYNGEERAKGNILERFSAQQFPDLHSELNLSSLELGDSALYFCASSVGTSYYNEQFFGPGTRLTVL.